This T cell receptor (beta chain) was sequenced during a study of cytomegalovirus exposure and HLA in healthy donors. PCR amplification relied on 60 Vbeta primers (plus 13 Jbeta primers). Here immunoSEQ multiplex PCR was the method, and the copy in TCRdb shows in-frame clones only, minus some. This sample's table has under 70,000 clones. With 4 bases removed from V and 8 bases from J, the gap between germline ends came to 23 bases. Germline-derived CDR1 and CDR2 are LGHNA and YNFKEQ. The length of the CDR3 is 17 residues. The chain combines TRBV4-2 with TRBJ1-4; a weak D match, TRBD1 (6 bases). This sequence was found in a female donor in good health and CMV-seropositive. Source material: PBMCs. Here the CDR3 DNA reads TGTGCCAGCAGCCCCGAACCCCTCCAGGGGACACTCGAAAAACTGTTTTTT. This translates into CASSPEPLQGTLEKLFF.